This T cell receptor (beta chain) was captured by sequencing in a study of radiation and T cells in renal cell carcinoma. Broader study findings: Pretreatment tumor biopsies were lacking, so baseline clonotypes are unknown.

As for this clone: Its specificity is not known.

TCRdb keeps only in-frame clones here, not all; method: immunoSEQ multiplex PCR. The sample contains around 99,000 clones, approximately 82% of which appear only once. The time point is: blood 4 weeks post-SBRT, at nephrectomy. Regarding treatment: 15 Gy SBRT to primary tumor, nephrectomy 4 weeks later. Nephrectomy followed 15 Gy stereotactic body radiation by 4 weeks. After SBRT, blood was collected at 2 and 4 weeks, plus baseline. Between the trimmed V and J ends, which lost 0 bases and 8 bases, there was a span of 7 bases. Germline assignment: CDR1 WSHSY and CDR2 SAAADI. CDR3 length: 12 amino acids.

This clonotype originated in a man in his fifties or sixties with renal cell carcinoma. The rearrangement links TRBV10-2 to TRBJ1-2, with unresolved D. Specimen: blood, collected from a patient whose treatment included radiotherapy and nephrectomy. The CDR3 sequence is CASSESSRGYTF. CDR3 nucleotide sequence: TGCGCCAGCAGTGAGTCGAGTCGGGGCTACACCTTC.